This TCR beta chain originates from a study of T cells in Graves' hyperthyroidism and ophthalmopathy. The wider study: Prior to any treatment, at the point of initial diagnosis, peripheral blood was collected.

Trimming pared 2 bases from V and 0 bases from J, leaving 15 bases between. Per the germline V gene, CDR1 is MGHRA and CDR2 is YSYEKL. This CDR3 comprises 17 residues. This clonotype appeared a few times. It was RNA transcripts that yielded the amplified TCR beta CDR3 regions. The study used the HTBI primer set for a first-round RT-PCR of the TCR CDR3. TCRdb re-derived calls from the multiplex PCR reads in MiXCR, one entry per CDR3 protein. The table includes 380,000 or so distinct CDR3 sequences, roughly 13% detected once. Stable hyperthyroidism: no ophthalmopathy progression over 18 months of follow-up. Disease duration under 2 months; hyperthyroidism patients were aged 18 to 65. Thyroid ultrasound and orbital computed tomography, with clinical symptoms and serum thyroxine and TRAb, informed diagnoses.

What was sequenced was blood. The sequence was obtained from a young woman with Graves' hyperthyroidism. J is TRBJ2-3 and V is TRBV4-1; weak D call: TRBD2 (6 bases). The CDR3 bases are TGCGCCAGCAGCCAACCCCTTATAGCGGAAAGCACAGATACGCAGTATTTT. Translating it yields CASSQPLIAESTDTQYF.